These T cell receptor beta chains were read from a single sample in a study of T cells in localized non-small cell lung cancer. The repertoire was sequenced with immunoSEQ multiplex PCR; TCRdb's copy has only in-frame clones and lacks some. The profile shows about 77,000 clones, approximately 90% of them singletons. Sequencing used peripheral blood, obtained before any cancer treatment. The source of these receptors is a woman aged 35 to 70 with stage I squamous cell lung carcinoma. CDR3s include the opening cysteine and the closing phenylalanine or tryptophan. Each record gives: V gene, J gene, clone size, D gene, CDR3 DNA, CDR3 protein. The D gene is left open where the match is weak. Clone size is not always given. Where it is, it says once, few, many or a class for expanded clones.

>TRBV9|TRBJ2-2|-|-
TGTGCCAGCAGCGTCGGGACAAGTAATACCGGGGAGCTGTTTTTT
CASSVGTSNTGELFF
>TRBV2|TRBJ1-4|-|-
TGTGCCAGCAGTGATTGGGGCAGGGCCGATGAAAAACTGTTTTTT
CASSDWGRADEKLFF
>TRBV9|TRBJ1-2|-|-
TGTGCCAGCAGTAGAGATTATGGCTACACCTTC
CASSRDYGYTF
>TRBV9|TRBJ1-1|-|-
TGTGCCAGCAGCGAGGACGGGGGCCCTGAAGCTTTCTTT
CASSEDGGPEAFF
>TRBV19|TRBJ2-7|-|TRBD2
TGTGCCAGCCCGGGGGGGATACGGGAGTCCAGCTACGAGCAGTACTTC
CASPGGIRESSYEQYF
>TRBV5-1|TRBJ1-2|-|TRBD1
TGCGCCAGCCCAGGACAGGGGGAGTCCAACTATGGCTACACCTTC
CASPGQGESNYGYTF
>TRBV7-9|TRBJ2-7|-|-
TGTGCCAGCAGTTCAGGACAGCCGCCCTACGAGCAGTACTTC
CASSSGQPPYEQYF
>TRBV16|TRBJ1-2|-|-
TGTGCCAGCAACACTGACAAAACAGGGCTCGGCTACACCTTC
CASNTDKTGLGYTF
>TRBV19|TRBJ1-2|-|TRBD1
TGTGCCAGTAGTCTACAGGGGAACTATGGCTACACCTTC
CASSLQGNYGYTF
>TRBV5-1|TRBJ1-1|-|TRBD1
TGCGCCAGCAGCTCACAGGGGGCTTGGAACACTGAAGCTTTCTTT
CASSSQGAWNTEAFF
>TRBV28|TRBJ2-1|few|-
TGTGCCAGCAGTTTAGGGGGAACCGTAGTGGATGAGCAGTTCTTC
CASSLGGTVVDEQFF
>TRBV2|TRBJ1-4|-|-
TGTGCCAGCAGTGAAAGGGGAGGTGGGATTGAAAAACTGTTTTTT
CASSERGGGIEKLFF
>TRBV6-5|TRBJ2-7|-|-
TGTGCCAGCAGGAGAAACTCCGGGACCCACTACGAGCAGTACTTC
CASRRNSGTHYEQYF
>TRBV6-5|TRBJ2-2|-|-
TGTGCCAGCAGAGGACCGAGCACCGGGGAGCTGTTTTTT
CASRGPSTGELFF
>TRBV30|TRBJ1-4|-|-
TGTGCCTGGAGTGTAAGCCAGGGGAGAGAAAAACTGTTTTTT
CAWSVSQGREKLFF